Each of the 28 T cell receptor beta chains below was sequenced from the same sample in a study of CD8 T cells in Susac syndrome. RNA amounts of about 0.5 to 1 ug underwent reverse transcription with random hexamers. Using its own MiXCR run on the immunoSEQ multiplex PCR reads, TCRdb lists one record per CDR3 protein. The repertoire holds some 150,000 distinct CDR3 sequences, with around 94% as singletons. Sequenced material: CD4+ T cells from PBMCs. All receptors come from a human donor in good health.

This chain joins TRBV23-1 and TRBJ2-7, with D uncertain. TRBV23-1 is recorded as an ORF, its role being uncertain. Between the trimmed V and J ends, which lost 0 bases and 5 bases, there was a span of 5 bases. The CDR3 is 12 residues long. CDR3 DNA sequence: TGCGCCAGCAGTCAATCATCCCACGAGCAGTACTTC. Amino acid sequence: CASSQSSHEQYF.

The V gene is TRBV5-1, the J gene TRBJ1-3; D is uncertain. There are 16 residues in the CDR3. Per germline, CDR1 SGHRS and CDR2 YFSETQ. V lost 4 bases and J lost 2, with 16 bases in between. The CDR3 loop reads CASSQRESSPGNTIYF. The CDR3 region has the DNA TGCGCCAGCAGCCAGAGGGAGTCGTCTCCTGGAAACACCATATATTTT. Full variable domain (missing parts from reference TRBV5-1 and TRBJ1-3): KAGVTQTPRYLIKTRGQQVTLSCSPISGHRSVSWYQQTPGQGLQFLFEYFSETQRNKGNFPGRFSGRQFSNSRSEMNVSTLELGDSALYLCASSQRESSPGNTIYFGEGSWLTVV.

The chain links TRBV5-4 to TRBJ2-2, with unresolved D. Germline V CDR1 and CDR2: SGHNT, YYREEE (reference sequence). Trimming removed 0 bases at V and 1 base at J, with 7 bases between. The CDR3 contains 15 residues. The DNA for the CDR3 is TGTGCCAGCAGCTTGGATGGACGGAACACCGGGGAGCTGTTTTTT. Residues: CASSLDGRNTGELFF.

This chain joins TRBV6-2 or TRBV6-3 and TRBJ1-1, with D hard to call. CDR3 length: 15 residues. Trimming cost V 0 bases and J 1 base, with 9 bases left between them. Germline-derived CDR1 and CDR2 are MNHEY and SVGEGT. CDR3 loop: CASSYSNIQNTEAFF. The CDR3 DNA reads TGTGCCAGCAGTTACTCGAATATCCAGAACACTGAAGCTTTCTTT.

The CDR3 sequence is CSVDASRDRSTRGYGYTF. Here the CDR3 DNA reads TGCAGCGTTGATGCAAGCCGGGACAGGAGCACCCGCGGCTATGGCTACACCTTC. J is TRBJ1-2 and V is TRBV29-1; 8 bases map to TRBD1. This CDR3 region has 18 residues. The germline gives CDR1 SQVTM, CDR2 ANQGSEA. J lost 4 bases, V lost 3 bases, and 19 bases had no gene match.

J is TRBJ1-4 and V is TRBV27, with D maybe TRBD1 (6 bases). The germline V and J ends were trimmed by 3 bases and 7 bases, with 12 bases remaining between them. This CDR3 has 14 residues. Germline V gives CDR1 MNHEY, CDR2 SMNVEV (reference sequence). This CDR3 is CASSLWGAGEKLFF. The CDR3 region has the DNA TGTGCCAGCAGTTTGTGGGGGGCGGGTGAAAAACTGTTTTTT.

The V gene is TRBV7-2, the J gene TRBJ2-6, with D perhaps matching TRBD1 (6 bases). The CDR3 runs 14 residues. V shed 6 bases and J shed 1 base, with 7 bases lying between them. Looked up from germline, CDR1 is SGHTA and CDR2 is FQGNSA. The CDR3 nucleotides read TGTGCCAGCAGTGGACAGTCTGGGGCCAACGTCCTGACTTTC. Protein product: CASSGQSGANVLTF. Based on the CDR3 plus reference TRBV7-2 and TRBJ2-6, the full variable domain is GAGVSQSPSNKVTEKGKDVELRCDPISGHTALYWYRQSLGQGLEFLIYFQGNSAPDKSGLPSDRFSAERTGGSVSTLTIQRTQQEDSAVYLCASSGQSGANVLTFGAGSRLTVL.

The V gene is TRBV5-4, the J gene TRBJ2-1; D remains ambiguous. The V end lost 4 bases, the J end lost 5 bases, and 13 bases lay between the germline ends. In germline, CDR1 is SGHNT, CDR2 YYREEE (reference sequence). There are 14 residues in the CDR3. CDR3 amino acids: CASSRKSADNEQFF. Here the CDR3 DNA reads TGTGCCAGCAGCCGCAAGTCGGCTGACAATGAGCAGTTCTTC.

The rearrangement uses TRBV25-1 and TRBJ2-1; D gene uncertain. The germline gives CDR1 MGHDK, CDR2 SYGVNS. The CDR3 loop spans 13 amino acids. Trimming removed 11 bases from V and 0 bases from J, with 11 bases in between. The CDR3 here is CASSGDSYNEQFF. DNA of the CDR3: TGTGCCTCAAGTGGGGACTCCTACAATGAGCAGTTCTTC.

The V call is TRBV6-5, the J call TRBJ2-5; possible D gene TRBD1, 6 bases. V lost 4 bases to trimming and J lost 1 base, with 10 bases between them. This CDR3 comprises 14 residues. From germline, CDR1 is MNHEY and CDR2 SVGAGI. CDR3 coding DNA: TGTGCCAGCAGTTCTCGGACAGCCCAAGAGACCCAGTACTTC. Its translation: CASSSRTAQETQYF.

The rearrangement links TRBV28 to TRBJ1-4; D is perhaps TRBD1 (5 bases). The V and J ends lost 7 bases and 5 bases respectively, with 11 bases between them. The CDR3 is 13 amino acids. Germline lookup yields CDR1 MDHEN and CDR2 SYDVKM. CDR3 in DNA: TGTGCCAGCAACCTACAGGAGAATGAAAAACTGTTTTTT. This gives the protein CASNLQENEKLFF.

The chain carries TRBV5-1 and TRBJ2-7; TRBD2 matches 8 bases. Unmatched junction bases numbered 3, after V lost 5 bases and J lost 2 bases. There are 13 residues in the CDR3. The germline gives CDR1 SGHRS, CDR2 YFSETQ. CDR3 loop: CASRRGGTYEQYF. The DNA for the CDR3 is TGCGCCAGCAGACGGGGGGGGACCTACGAGCAGTACTTC.

This chain joins TRBV9 and TRBJ1-4, with a tentative D call TRBD1 (5 bases). CDR3 length: 14 amino acids. Germline-derived CDR1 and CDR2 are SGDLS and YYNGEE. V was pared by 2 bases and J by 6 bases, with 11 bases between. CDR3 sequence (DNA): TGTGCCAGCAGCGTGGGGGGAAGGGATGAAAAACTGTTTTTT. It yields the protein CASSVGGRDEKLFF.

This chain connects TRBV20-1 to TRBJ2-3, with D possibly being TRBD2 (6 bases). V was trimmed by 3 bases and J by 4 bases, leaving 11 bases between them. The germline CDR1 and CDR2 sequences are DFQATT and SNEGSKA (reference sequence). CDR3 size: 13 residues. This CDR3 is CSASTGVADTQYF. CDR3 bases: TGCAGTGCTAGTACGGGAGTGGCAGATACGCAGTATTTT.

The V and J genes are TRBV2 and TRBJ1-1, with D possibly being TRBD1 (5 bases). V lost 4 bases to trimming and J lost 4 bases, with 10 bases between them. This CDR3 comprises 13 residues. Germline CDR1 and CDR2: SNHLY and FYNNEI. For the CDR3, the DNA is TGTGCCAGCAGTGGGGGACTGTTCACTGAAGCTTTCTTT. It yields the protein CASSGGLFTEAFF.

This chain joins TRBV12-3 or TRBV12-4 and TRBJ1-3; D not certain. V lost 3 bases and J 0 bases, leaving 6 bases between the germline ends. CDR3 length: 14 residues. CDR3 bases: TGTGCCAGCAGTTTTGCTGGCTCTGGAAACACCATATATTTT. Residues: CASSFAGSGNTIYF.

The chain's CDR3 is CASSPKTGSLYEQYF. CDR3 coding DNA: TGTGCCAGCAGCCCCAAGACAGGGAGCCTCTACGAGCAGTACTTC. The chain uses TRBV5-4 and TRBJ2-7, with TRBD1 matching over 7 bases. CDR1 SGHNT and CDR2 YYREEE come from the germline V gene (reference sequence). Trimming cost V 4 bases and J 3 bases; bases outside gene matches: 10. CDR3 size: 15 residues.

V is TRBV19 and J is TRBJ2-1, with 7 nucleotides matching TRBD2. V lost 3 bases to trimming and J lost 13 bases; unmatched junction nucleotides: 6. CDR1 and CDR2 from the germline V gene are LNHDA and SQIVND (reference sequence). The CDR3 covers 12 residues. Written as DNA, the CDR3 is TGTGCCAGTAGTATGGCGGGAGTGGAACAGTTCTTC. This gives the protein CASSMAGVEQFF.

This chain links TRBV12-3 or TRBV12-4 with TRBJ2-1, with 7 nucleotides matching TRBD2. The ends lost 4 bases at V and 8 bases at J; junction bases unmatched: 8. The CDR3 runs 14 residues. Written as DNA, the CDR3 is TGTGCCAGCAGTTCCGGCGGGGGATTCGATGAGCAGTTCTTC. Amino acids: CASSSGGGFDEQFF.

The chain combines TRBV7-3 with TRBJ2-3; 9 bases match TRBD1. The CDR3 consists of 16 residues. Germline loops: CDR1 SGHTA, CDR2 FQGTGA. V shed 5 bases, J shed 0 bases, and the junction held 6 bases outside the gene matches. CDR3 sequence (DNA): TGTGCCAGCAGCCCCGGACAGGGGTGGAGCACAGATACGCAGTATTTT. Its protein product is CASSPGQGWSTDTQYF.

V is TRBV2 and J is TRBJ2-7; perhaps TRBD1 as D (6 bases). Germline-derived CDR1 and CDR2 are SNHLY and FYNNEI. V was cut by 7 bases and J by 0 bases, with 13 bases left in between. CDR3 length: 14 amino acids. The CDR3 sequence: CASKEDSYSYEQYF. CDR3 coding DNA: TGTGCCAGCAAAGAGGACAGTTACTCCTACGAGCAGTACTTC.

In this sample, this clonotype turned up a few times. The gene calls are TRBV30 and TRBJ2-3, with 9 bases identical to TRBD2. This CDR3 has 14 amino acids. The germline CDR1 and CDR2 sequences are GTSNPN and SVGIG (reference sequence). This chain's CDR3 is CAVGLAKSTDTQYF. The CDR3 DNA is TGTGCAGTAGGACTAGCGAAAAGTACAGATACGCAGTATTTT.

The V and J genes are TRBV30 and TRBJ1-2; D gene ambiguous. Per the germline V gene, CDR1 is GTSNPN and CDR2 is SVGIG (reference sequence). The V and J ends lost 4 bases and 2 bases respectively, with 11 bases between them. The CDR3 is 13 residues long. CDR3 loop: CAWTPGSNYGYTF. Written as DNA, the CDR3 is TGTGCCTGGACCCCCGGGTCAAACTATGGCTACACCTTC.

The J gene is TRBJ2-5, the V gene TRBV3-1; D tentatively fits TRBD1 or TRBD2 (5 bases each). The germline V and J ends were trimmed by 4 bases and 4 bases, with 7 bases remaining between them. Germline CDR1 and CDR2: LGHDT and YNNKEL (reference sequence). This CDR3 comprises 12 residues. As DNA, the CDR3 is TGTGCCAGCAGCCGAGGGACAGAGACCCAGTACTTC. Its translation is CASSRGTETQYF.

The chain combines TRBV5-4 with TRBJ2-1, with TRBD2 matching over 9 bases. With 1 base clipped from V and 5 bases from J, the junction kept 4 bases outside the gene matches. This CDR3 comprises 15 residues. Germline V gives CDR1 SGHNT, CDR2 YYREEE (reference sequence). The CDR3 DNA is TGTGCCAGCAGCTTGAGCGGGAGGACCGACAATGAGCAGTTCTTC. Amino acid sequence: CASSLSGRTDNEQFF. Together with reference TRBV5-4 and TRBJ2-1, the CDR3 gives the full variable domain: ETGVTQSPTHLIKTRGQQVTLRCSSQSGHNTVSWYQQALGQGPQFIFQYYREEENGRGNFPPRFSGLQFPNYSSELNVNALELDDSALYLCASSLSGRTDNEQFFGPGTRLTVL.

V and J are TRBV6-1 and TRBJ2-6, with no clear D. Deletions cut 7 bases from V and 0 bases from J, with 22 bases between. Germline V lookup: CDR1 MNHNS, CDR2 SASEGT. The CDR3 covers 19 residues. The CDR3 nucleotides read TGTGCCAGCACCAACGTAGGAAGGCAGCCCGGCTCTGGGGCCAACGTCCTGACTTTC. Residues: CASTNVGRQPGSGANVLTF.

The chain recombines TRBV15 with TRBJ2-5; D remains ambiguous. V dropped 2 bases and J dropped 2 bases, with 9 bases sitting between them. CDR1 is LNHNV, CDR2 YYDKDF, per germline (reference sequence). CDR3 length: 14 residues. DNA for the CDR3: TGTGCCACCAGCAGACAGAATCCTCAAGAGACCCAGTACTTC. It specifies CATSRQNPQETQYF.

The genes are TRBV4-2 and TRBJ2-2; 8 bases match TRBD1. Germline loops: CDR1 LGHNA, CDR2 YNFKEQ. This CDR3 contains 15 residues. The junction had 10 bases not matched to a gene; V was cut back by 5 bases and J by 8 bases. The CDR3 coding sequence is TGTGCCAGCAGCGGACAGGGACCCATGGAGGGGGAGCTGTTTTTT. Translation gives CASSGQGPMEGELFF.